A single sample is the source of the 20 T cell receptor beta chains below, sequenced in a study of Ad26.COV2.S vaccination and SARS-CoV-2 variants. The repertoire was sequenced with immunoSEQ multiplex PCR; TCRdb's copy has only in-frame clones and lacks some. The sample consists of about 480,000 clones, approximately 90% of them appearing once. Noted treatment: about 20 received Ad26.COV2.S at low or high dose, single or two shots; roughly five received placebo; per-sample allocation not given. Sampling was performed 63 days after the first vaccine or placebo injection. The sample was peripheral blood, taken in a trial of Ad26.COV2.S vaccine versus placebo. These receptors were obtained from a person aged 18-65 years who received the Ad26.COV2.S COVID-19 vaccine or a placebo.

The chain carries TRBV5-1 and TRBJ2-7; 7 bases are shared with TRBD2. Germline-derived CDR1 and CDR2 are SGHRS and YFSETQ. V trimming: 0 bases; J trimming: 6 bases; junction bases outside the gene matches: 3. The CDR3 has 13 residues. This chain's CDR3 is CASSLAREFEQYF. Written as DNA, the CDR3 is TGCGCCAGCAGCTTGGCGCGGGAGTTCGAGCAGTACTTC.

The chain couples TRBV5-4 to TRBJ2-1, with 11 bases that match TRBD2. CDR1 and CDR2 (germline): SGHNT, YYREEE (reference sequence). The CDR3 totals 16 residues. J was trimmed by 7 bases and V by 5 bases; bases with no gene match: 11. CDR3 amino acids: CASRHQLAGVLNEQFF. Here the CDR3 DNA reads TGTGCCAGCAGACATCAACTAGCGGGAGTGCTGAATGAGCAGTTCTTC.

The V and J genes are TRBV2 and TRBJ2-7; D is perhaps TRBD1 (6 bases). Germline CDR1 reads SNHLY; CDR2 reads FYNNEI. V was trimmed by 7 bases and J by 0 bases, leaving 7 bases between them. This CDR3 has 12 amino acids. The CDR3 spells CASNRASYEQYF. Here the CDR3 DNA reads TGTGCCAGCAACAGGGCCTCCTACGAGCAGTACTTC.

The CDR3 is CASSLEPQDGYTF. As DNA, the CDR3 is TGTGCCAGCAGCTTAGAGCCCCAAGATGGCTACACCTTC. The chain couples TRBV7-9 to TRBJ1-2; D gene ambiguous. Trimming took off 1 base at V and 6 bases at J, with 9 bases between the two ends. CDR3 length: 13 residues. Germline values: CDR1 SEHNR, CDR2 FQNEAQ (reference sequence).

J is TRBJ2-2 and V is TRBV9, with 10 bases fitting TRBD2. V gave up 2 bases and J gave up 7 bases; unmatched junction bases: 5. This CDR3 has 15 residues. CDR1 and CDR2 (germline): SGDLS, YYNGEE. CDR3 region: CASSVGPSGSGELFF. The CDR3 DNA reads TGTGCCAGCAGCGTTGGTCCTAGCGGGAGCGGGGAGCTGTTTTTT. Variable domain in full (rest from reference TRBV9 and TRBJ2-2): DSGVTQTPKHLITATGQRVTLRCSPRSGDLSVYWYQQSLDQGLQFLIQYYNGEERAKGNILERFSAQQFPDLHSELNLSSLELGDSALYFCASSVGPSGSGELFFGEGSRLTVL.

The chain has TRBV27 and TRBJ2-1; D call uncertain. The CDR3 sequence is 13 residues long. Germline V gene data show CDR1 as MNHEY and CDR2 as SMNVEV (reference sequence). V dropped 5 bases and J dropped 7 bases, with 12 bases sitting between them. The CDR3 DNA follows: TGTGCCAGCAGTAGTGCCCTGGAAAATGAGCAGTTCTTC. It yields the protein CASSSALENEQFF.

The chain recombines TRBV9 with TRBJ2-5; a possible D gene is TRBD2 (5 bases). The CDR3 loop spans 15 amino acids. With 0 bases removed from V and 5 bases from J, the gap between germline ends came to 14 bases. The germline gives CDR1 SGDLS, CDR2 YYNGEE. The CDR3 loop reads CASSVVPGSVETQYF. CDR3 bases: TGTGCCAGCAGCGTAGTCCCGGGATCGGTGGAGACCCAGTACTTC.

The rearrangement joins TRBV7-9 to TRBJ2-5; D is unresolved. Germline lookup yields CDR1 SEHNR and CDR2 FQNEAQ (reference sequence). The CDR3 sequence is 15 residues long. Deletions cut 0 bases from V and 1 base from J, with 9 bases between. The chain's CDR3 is CASSLAVATQETQYF. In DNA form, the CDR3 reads TGTGCCAGCAGCTTAGCGGTGGCCACCCAAGAGACCCAGTACTTC.

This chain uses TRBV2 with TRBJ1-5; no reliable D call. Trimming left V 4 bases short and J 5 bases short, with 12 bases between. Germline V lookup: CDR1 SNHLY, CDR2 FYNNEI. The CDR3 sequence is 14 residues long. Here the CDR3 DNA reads TGTGCCAGCAGTGTAGGTCCCCGAGATCAGCCCCAGCATTTT. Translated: CASSVGPRDQPQHF.

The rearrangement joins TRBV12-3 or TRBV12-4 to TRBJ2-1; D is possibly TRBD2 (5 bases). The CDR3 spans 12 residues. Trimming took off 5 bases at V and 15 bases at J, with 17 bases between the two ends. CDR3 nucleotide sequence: TGTGCCAGCAGTGCGGACTTTATGGGTGGGTTCTTC. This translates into CASSADFMGGFF.

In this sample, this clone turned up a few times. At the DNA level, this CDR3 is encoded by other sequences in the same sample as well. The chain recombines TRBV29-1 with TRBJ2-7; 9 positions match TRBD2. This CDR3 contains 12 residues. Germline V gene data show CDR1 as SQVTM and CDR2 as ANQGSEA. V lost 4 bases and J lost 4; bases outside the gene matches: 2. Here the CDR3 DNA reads TGCAGCGTTGCTAGCGGGGCATACGAGCAGTACTTC. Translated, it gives CSVASGAYEQYF.

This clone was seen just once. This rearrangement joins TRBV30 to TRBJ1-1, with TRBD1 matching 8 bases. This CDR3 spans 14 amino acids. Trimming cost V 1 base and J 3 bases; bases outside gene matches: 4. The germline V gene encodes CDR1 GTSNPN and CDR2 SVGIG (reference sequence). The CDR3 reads CAWSGGTGYTEAFF. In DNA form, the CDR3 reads TGTGCCTGGAGTGGAGGGACAGGTTACACTGAAGCTTTCTTT. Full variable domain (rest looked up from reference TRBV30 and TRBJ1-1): SQTIHQWPATLVQPVGSPLSLECTVEGTSNPNLYWYRQAAGRGLQLLFYSVGIGQISSEVPQNLSASRPQDRQFILSSKKLLLSDSGFYLCAWSGGTGYTEAFFGQGTRLTVV.

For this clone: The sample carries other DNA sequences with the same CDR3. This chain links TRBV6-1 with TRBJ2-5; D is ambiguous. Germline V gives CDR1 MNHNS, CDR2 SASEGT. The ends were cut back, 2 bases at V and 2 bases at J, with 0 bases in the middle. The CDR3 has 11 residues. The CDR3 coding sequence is TGTGCCAGCAGTGAACAAGAGACCCAGTACTTC. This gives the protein CASSEQETQYF.

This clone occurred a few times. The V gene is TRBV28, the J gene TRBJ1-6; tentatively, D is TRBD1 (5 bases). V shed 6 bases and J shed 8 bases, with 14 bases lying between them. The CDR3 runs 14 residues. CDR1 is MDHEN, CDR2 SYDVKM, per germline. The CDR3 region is CASRLDRTYSPLHF. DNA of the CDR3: TGTGCCAGCAGACTTGACAGAACGTATTCACCCCTCCACTTT.

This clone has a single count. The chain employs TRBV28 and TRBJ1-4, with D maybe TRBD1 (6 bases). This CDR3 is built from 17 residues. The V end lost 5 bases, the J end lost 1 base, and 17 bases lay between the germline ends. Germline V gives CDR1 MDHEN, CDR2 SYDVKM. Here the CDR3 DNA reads TGTGCCAGCAGTCTAACGATAAACAGGGTAACTAATGAAAAACTGTTTTTT. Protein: CASSLTINRVTNEKLFF.

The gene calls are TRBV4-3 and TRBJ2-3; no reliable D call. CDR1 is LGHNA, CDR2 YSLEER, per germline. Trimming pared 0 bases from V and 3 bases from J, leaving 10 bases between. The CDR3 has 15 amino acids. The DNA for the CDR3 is TGCGCCAGCAGCCAAGATTCCTATGAAACAGATACGCAGTATTTT. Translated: CASSQDSYETDTQYF.

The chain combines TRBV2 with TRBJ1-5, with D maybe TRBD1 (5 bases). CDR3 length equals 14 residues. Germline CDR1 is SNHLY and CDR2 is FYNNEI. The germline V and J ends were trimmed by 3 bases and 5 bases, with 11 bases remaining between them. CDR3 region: CASSESGSDQPQHF. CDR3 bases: TGTGCCAGCAGTGAGTCAGGGTCAGATCAGCCCCAGCATTTT.

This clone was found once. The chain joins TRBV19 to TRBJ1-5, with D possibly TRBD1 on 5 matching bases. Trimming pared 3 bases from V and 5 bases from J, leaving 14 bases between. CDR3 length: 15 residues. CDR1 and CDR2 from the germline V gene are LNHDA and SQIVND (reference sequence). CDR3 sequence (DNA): TGTGCCAGTAGTATTGGGCGAGGGGCCTATCAGCCCCAGCATTTT. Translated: CASSIGRGAYQPQHF. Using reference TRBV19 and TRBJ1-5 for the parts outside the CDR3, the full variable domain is DGGITQSPKYLFRKEGQNVTLSCEQNLNHDAMYWYRQDPGQGLRLIYYSQIVNDFQKGDIAEGYSVSREKKESFPLTVTSAQKNPTAFYLCASSIGRGAYQPQHFGDGTRLSIL.

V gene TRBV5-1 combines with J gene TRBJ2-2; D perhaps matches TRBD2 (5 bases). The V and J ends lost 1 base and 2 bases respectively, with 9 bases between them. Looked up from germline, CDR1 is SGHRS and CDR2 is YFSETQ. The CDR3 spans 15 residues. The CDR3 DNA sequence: TGCGCCAGCAGCTTGCTAGCACTTAACACCGGGGAGCTGTTTTTT. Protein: CASSLLALNTGELFF.

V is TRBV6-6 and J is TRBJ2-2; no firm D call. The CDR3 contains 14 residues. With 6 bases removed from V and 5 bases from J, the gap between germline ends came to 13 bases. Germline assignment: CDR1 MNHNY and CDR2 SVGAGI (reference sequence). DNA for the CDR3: TGTGCCAGCAGCCCCCGGGCCGCGACCGGGGAGCTGTTTTTT. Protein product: CASSPRAATGELFF.